This record covers a single TCR beta chain. The sample is drawn from a study of blood T cell repertoires in COVID-19. Participants spanned ages 18 to 89 years and resided in roughly 22 US areas. Categorization into cohorts depended on clinical history that participants reported. Assay: immunoSEQ multiplex PCR; the TCRdb copy retains only in-frame clones and omits some. The sample shows 320,000 or so clones, about 89% of them seen only once. V was cut by 7 bases and J by 4 bases, with 10 bases left in between. Looked up from germline, CDR1 is MNHEY and CDR2 is SVGAGI. This CDR3 has 12 residues. Sample: PBMCs or T cells enriched from blood (not recorded which). The rearrangement uses TRBV6-5 and TRBJ1-1; the D is unclear. The sequence derives from a man in his fifties or sixties who had recovered from COVID-19. CDR3 sequence: CASIDTVTEAFF. DNA for the CDR3: TGTGCCAGCATAGATACAGTCACTGAAGCTTTCTTT.